The T cell receptor beta chain under discussion was sequenced for a study of response to subunit inactivated influenza vaccine (dated by TCRdb to between 2017 and 2018). Context from the whole study: To follow how T cells responded to a trivalent subunit inactivated influenza vaccine, the researchers relied on deep quantitative profiling of the T cell receptor repertoire.

The sample holds a few counts of this clonotype. Its antigen is unknown. Base qualities were left out, and no much larger clone turns up one base away. The CDR3 numbers 14 residues from cysteine through phenylalanine. Only CDR3 DNA is held: 42 bases, read in frame from base 1. Germline trimming amounts to 4 bases on V and 7 bases on J, with 3 as the count of junction bases outside the gene matches. Reading the germline V gene (reference sequence) gives CDR1 DFQATT and CDR2 SNEGSKA. Study-wide conclusions, independent of this receptor: The authors proposed that each seasonal influenza vaccination may bring in only a limited number of new T cells.

The library was obtained by RT-PCR. Reads for this sample came from an Illumina HiSeq 2500. TCRdb's own reprocessing of the public reads used fastp at Q25 and MiXCR and kept productive beta chains. One record per CDR3 amino acid sequence lists the most common genes and DNA. This sample has 540,000 or so distinct CDR3 sequences in its table, and around 13% of those were observed once. The ten largest clonotypes hold about an eighth of the sample. Read against the paper, the sample's time point label means: approximately 45 days after influenza vaccine administration. The sequence links TRBV20-1 to TRBJ2-1, and TRBD2 aligns with 14 junction nucleotides. The clonotype comes from a man over 45 who received an inactivated influenza vaccine. Donor details come from another sample of the same person, matched by shared clones. The sequenced sample was PBMCs from blood, obtained more than 35 days after vaccination. In nucleotide form, the sequence is TGCAGTGCTATCGGACTAGCGGGGGGAAATGAGCAGTTCTTC. This is translated as CSAIGLAGGNEQFF.